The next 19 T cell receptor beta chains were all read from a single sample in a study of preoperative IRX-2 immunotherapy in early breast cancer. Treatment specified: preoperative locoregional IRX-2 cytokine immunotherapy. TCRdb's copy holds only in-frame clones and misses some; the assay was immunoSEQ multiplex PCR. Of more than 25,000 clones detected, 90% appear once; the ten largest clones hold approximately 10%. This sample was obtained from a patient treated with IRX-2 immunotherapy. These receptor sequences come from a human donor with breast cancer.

The CDR3 is CASSRGGSNEQYF. CDR3 sequence (DNA): TGCGCCAGCAGCCGAGGGGGAAGCAACGAGCAGTACTTC. V and J are TRBV4-1 and TRBJ2-7; D might be TRBD1 (6 bases). V was cut by 4 bases and J by 5 bases, with 12 bases left in between. Germline-derived CDR1 and CDR2 are MGHRA and YSYEKL. This CDR3 has 13 residues.

In nucleotides, the CDR3 is TGCGCCAGCAGCTCCGGGCACCCGAACACTGAAGCTTTCTTT. Its translation is CASSSGHPNTEAFF. The rearrangement joins TRBV5-1 to TRBJ1-1; D uncertain. The CDR3 extends over 14 amino acids. The ends were cut back, 3 bases at V and 1 base at J, with 10 bases in the middle. Germline CDR1 and CDR2: SGHRS and YFSETQ.

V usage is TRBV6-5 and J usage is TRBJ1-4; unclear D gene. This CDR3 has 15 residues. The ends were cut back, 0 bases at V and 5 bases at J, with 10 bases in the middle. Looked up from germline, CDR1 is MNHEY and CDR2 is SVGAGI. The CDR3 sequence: CASSYSWAQNEKLFF. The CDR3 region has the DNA TGTGCCAGCAGTTACTCATGGGCCCAAAATGAAAAACTGTTTTTT.

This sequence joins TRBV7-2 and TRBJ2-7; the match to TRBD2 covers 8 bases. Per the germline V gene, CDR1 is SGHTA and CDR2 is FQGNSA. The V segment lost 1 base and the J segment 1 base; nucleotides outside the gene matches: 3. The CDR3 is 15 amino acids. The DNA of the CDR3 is TGTGCCAGCAGCTTAGAGGCGGGGGGATCCTACGAGCAGTACTTC. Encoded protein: CASSLEAGGSYEQYF.

The CDR3 coding sequence is TGCGCCAGCAGCCAAGATGGAACAGGGGCGAACACCGGGGAGCTGTTTTTT. It is translated as CASSQDGTGANTGELFF. This chain joins TRBV4-1 and TRBJ2-2, with 7 nucleotides matching TRBD1. The germline CDR1 and CDR2 sequences are MGHRA and YSYEKL. Germline trimming cut 0 bases from V and 0 bases from J; bases unmatched to any gene: 4. CDR3 length: 17 residues.

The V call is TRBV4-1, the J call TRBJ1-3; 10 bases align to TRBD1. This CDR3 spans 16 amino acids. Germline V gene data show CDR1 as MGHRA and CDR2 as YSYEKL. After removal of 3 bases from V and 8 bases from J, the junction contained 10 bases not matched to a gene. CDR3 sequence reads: CASSQAPGQGFYTIYF. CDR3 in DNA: TGCGCCAGCAGCCAGGCACCGGGACAGGGGTTCTACACCATATATTTT.

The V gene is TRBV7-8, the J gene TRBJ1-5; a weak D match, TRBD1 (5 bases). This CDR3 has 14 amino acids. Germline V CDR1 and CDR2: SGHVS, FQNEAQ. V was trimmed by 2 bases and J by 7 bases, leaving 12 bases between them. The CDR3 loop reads CASSLTAGEQPQHF. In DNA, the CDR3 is TGTGCCAGCAGCTTAACGGCGGGGGAACAGCCCCAGCATTTT.

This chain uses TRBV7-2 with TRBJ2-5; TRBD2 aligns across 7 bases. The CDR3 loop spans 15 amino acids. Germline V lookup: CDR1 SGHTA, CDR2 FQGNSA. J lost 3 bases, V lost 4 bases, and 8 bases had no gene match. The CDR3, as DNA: TGTGCCAGCAGCTCCCCGCACGCGGGGGAAGAGACCCAGTACTTC. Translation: CASSSPHAGEETQYF. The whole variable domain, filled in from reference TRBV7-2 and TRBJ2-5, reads GAGVSQSPSNKVTEKGKDVELRCDPISGHTALYWYRQSLGQGLEFLIYFQGNSAPDKSGLPSDRFSAERTGGSVSTLTIQRTQQEDSAVYLCASSSPHAGEETQYFGPGTRLLVL.

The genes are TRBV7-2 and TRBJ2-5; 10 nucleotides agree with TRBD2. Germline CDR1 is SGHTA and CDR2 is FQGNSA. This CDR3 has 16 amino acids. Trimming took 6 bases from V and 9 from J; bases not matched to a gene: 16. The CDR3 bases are TGTGCCAGCAGACCAACCGGGACTAGCGACGGGGGGGCCCAGTACTTC. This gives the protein CASRPTGTSDGGAQYF.

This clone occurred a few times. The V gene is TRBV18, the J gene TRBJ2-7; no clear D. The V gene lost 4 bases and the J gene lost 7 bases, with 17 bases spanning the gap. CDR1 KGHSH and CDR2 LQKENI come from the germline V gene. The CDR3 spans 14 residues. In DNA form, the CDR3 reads TGTGCCAGCTCACTCCCCTACAAGCCTCTAGAGCAGTACTTC. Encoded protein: CASSLPYKPLEQYF.

Here the CDR3 reads CASRFGGDNGYTF. In DNA, the CDR3 is TGTGCCAGCAGGTTCGGAGGGGATAACGGCTACACCTTC. The chain is built from TRBV28 and TRBJ1-2; the D gene is possibly TRBD1 (5 bases). Germline V gives CDR1 MDHEN, CDR2 SYDVKM. The CDR3 sequence is 13 residues long. Trimming cost V 6 bases and J 8 bases, with 16 bases left between them.

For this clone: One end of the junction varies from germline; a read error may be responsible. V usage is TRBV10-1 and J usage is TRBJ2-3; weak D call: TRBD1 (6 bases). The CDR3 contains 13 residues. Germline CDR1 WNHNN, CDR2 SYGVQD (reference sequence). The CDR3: CASSNDRLNRYRF. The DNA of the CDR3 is TGCGCCAGCAGTAATGACAGGTTAAATCGATACCGTTTT.

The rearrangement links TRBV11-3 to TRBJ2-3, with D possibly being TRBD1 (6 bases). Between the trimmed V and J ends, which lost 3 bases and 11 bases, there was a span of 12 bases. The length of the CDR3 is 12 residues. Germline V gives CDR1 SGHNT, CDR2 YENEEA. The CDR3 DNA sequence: TGTGCCAGCAGCTTGCCGGGACATGTGCAGTATTTT. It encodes CASSLPGHVQYF.

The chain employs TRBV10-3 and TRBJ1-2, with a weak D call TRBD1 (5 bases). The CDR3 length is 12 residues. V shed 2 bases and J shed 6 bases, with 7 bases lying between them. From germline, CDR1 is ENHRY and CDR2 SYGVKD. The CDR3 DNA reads TGTGCCATCAGTGAGGGGGCGCATGGCTACACCTTC. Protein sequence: CAISEGAHGYTF.

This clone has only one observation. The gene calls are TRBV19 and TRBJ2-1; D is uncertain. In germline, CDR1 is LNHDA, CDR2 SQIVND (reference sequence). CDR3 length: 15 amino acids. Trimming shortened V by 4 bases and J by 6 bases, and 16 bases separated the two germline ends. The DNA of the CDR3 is TGTGCCAGTAGTACCTACCCCTTTACGAGCAATGAGCAGTTCTTC. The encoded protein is CASSTYPFTSNEQFF.

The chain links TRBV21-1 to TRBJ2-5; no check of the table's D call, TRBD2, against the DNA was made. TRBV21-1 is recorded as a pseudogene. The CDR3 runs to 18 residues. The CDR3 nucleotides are TGTGCCAGCAGCCCACGTCCGGGGGACAGCGGGGGCGAGGAGACCCAGTACTTC. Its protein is CASSPRPGDSGGEETQYF.

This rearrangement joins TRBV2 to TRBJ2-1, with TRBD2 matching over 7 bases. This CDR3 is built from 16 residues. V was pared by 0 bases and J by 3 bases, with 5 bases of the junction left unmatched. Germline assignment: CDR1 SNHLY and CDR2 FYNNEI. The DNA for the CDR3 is TGTGCCAGCAGTGAAGCAGAAGCGGGACTCTACAATGAGCAGTTCTTC. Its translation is CASSEAEAGLYNEQFF.

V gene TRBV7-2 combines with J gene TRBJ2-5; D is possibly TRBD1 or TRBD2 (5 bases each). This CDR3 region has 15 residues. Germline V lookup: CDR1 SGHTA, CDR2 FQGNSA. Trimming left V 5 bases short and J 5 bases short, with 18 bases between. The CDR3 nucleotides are TGTGCCAGCAGCCCCCGTCCGGGGCCGAAGGAGACCCAGTACTTC. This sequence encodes CASSPRPGPKETQYF.

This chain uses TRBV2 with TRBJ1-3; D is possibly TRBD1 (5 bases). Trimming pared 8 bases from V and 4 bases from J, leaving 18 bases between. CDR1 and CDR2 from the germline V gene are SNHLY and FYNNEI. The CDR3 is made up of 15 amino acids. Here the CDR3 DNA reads TGTGCCAGCCGTAATGCCAGGGTGGCAGGAAACACCATATATTTT. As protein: CASRNARVAGNTIYF.